Sequencing of this T cell receptor beta chain was carried out in a study of blood T cell repertoires in COVID-19. Study information: The origin of the acute and convalescent COVID-19 samples was the United States, Italy and Spain. T cells, B-cell-depleted T cells, or PBMCs supplied cDNA or gDNA.

Sequencing was performed with immunoSEQ multiplex PCR; in TCRdb, only in-frame clones are kept and a portion is missing. The sample carries approximately 390,000 clones, 88% recorded once. V dropped 6 bases and J dropped 4 bases, with 19 bases sitting between them. CDR3 length equals 16 residues. The germline gives CDR1 LNHDA, CDR2 SQIVND (reference sequence). Participants' own reports of clinical history determined their cohort assignment. The sequencing sample was made of PBMCs or T cells enriched from blood (not recorded which). The TCR was taken from a middle-aged woman with acute COVID-19. The V gene is TRBV19, the J gene TRBJ1-5, with no clear D. In nucleotides, the CDR3 is TGTGCCAGTAGCGATTTGGTGGCCTCGCATAATCAGCCCCAGCATTTT. It yields the protein CASSDLVASHNQPQHF.